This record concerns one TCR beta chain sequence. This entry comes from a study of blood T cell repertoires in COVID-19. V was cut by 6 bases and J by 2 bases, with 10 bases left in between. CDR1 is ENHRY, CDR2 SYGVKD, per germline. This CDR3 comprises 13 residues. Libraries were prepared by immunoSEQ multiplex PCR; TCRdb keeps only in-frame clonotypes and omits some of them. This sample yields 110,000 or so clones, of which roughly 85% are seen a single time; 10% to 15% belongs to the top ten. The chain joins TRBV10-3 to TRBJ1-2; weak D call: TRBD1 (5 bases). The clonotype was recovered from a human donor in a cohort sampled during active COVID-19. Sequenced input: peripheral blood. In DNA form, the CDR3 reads TGTGCCATCAGCCTGACAGAGAACTATGGCTACACCTTC. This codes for CAISLTENYGYTF.